This TCR beta chain was found in a study of shared clonotypes between healthy human individuals. The V gene's germline CDR1 is SNHLY and CDR2 FYNNEI. The CDR3 is 13 amino acids. The germline V and J ends were trimmed by 8 bases and 6 bases, with 14 bases remaining between them. Concerning this clone: Its antigen is as yet unknown.

The authors distributed each subset's genomic DNA evenly over several immunoSEQ plates. Sequencing on ten immunoSEQ deep assay plates was performed for unsorted PBMC DNA. This table comes from immunoSEQ multiplex PCR, and its TCRdb copy is limited to in-frame clones, with some not included. This sample has hundreds of thousands of clones, with around 79% found just once. Overall study results and limits: Only a few donors were included, so the genetic and exposure-history diversity represented was limited.

The clonotype originates from a woman aged 40-49 years in good health. Some clones in this sample may be carry-over from other donors' samples. Sequencing input: PBMCs. The rearrangement joins TRBV2 to TRBJ2-1; D is perhaps TRBD2 (6 bases). CDR3 DNA sequence: TGTGCCAGCGGTGGGACGGGAGTCAATGAGCAGTTCTTC. This sequence encodes CASGGTGVNEQFF. Variable domain in full (rest from reference TRBV2 and TRBJ2-1): EPEVTQTPSHQVTQMGQEVILRCVPISNHLYFYWYRQILGQKVEFLVSFYNNEISEKSEIFDDQFSVERPDGSNFTLKIRSTKLEDSAMYFCASGGTGVNEQFFGPGTRLTVL.